Below are 14 T cell receptor beta chains sequenced from a single sample in a study of OX40 agonist ivuxolimab in advanced cancers. Libraries were prepared through the immunoSEQ multiplex PCR assay. TCRdb carries this immuneACCESS record with in-frame sequences only. Its versions omit some clonotypes, under half of them owing to an unresolved V gene in the studies checked, with the rest unexplained. Within this sample are fewer than 55,000 clones, with about 90% of them counted one time only. Together, the top ten hold about 1.7% of the sample. This specimen was CD4+ or CD8+ T cells sorted from blood, taken in a trial of the OX40 agonist ivuxolimab. The receptors derive from an adult with an advanced solid tumor such as melanoma, head and neck, liver or kidney cancer.

The chain carries TRBV6-6 and TRBJ1-5; D gene uncertain. Germline CDR1 and CDR2: MNHNY and SVGAGI (reference sequence). This CDR3 is 15 amino acids long. Trimming cost V 6 bases and J 1 base, with 13 bases left between them. The CDR3 sequence is CASRPGFRSNQPQHF. The CDR3 nucleotides read TGTGCCAGCAGGCCCGGCTTTCGGAGCAATCAGCCCCAGCATTTT.

The gene calls are TRBV9 and TRBJ1-1; D gene unclear. V was pared by 4 bases and J by 8 bases, with 18 bases between. Per the germline V gene, CDR1 is SGDLS and CDR2 is YYNGEE. This CDR3 comprises 14 residues. CDR3 residues: CASSPRGSPREAFF. In nucleotides, the CDR3 is TGTGCCAGCAGCCCCCGGGGTTCCCCCAGGGAAGCTTTCTTT.

There are a few counts of this clone. The genes are TRBV5-1 and TRBJ2-5, with a tentative D call TRBD2 (5 bases). The ends were cut back, 3 bases at V and 2 bases at J, with 14 bases in the middle. CDR3 size: 15 residues. The germline CDR1 and CDR2 sequences are SGHRS and YFSETQ. The CDR3 protein is CASSSRLSGQETQYF. In DNA, the CDR3 is TGCGCCAGCAGCTCAAGACTGAGCGGACAAGAGACCCAGTACTTC.

The rearrangement uses TRBV9 and TRBJ1-4; D is perhaps TRBD1 (5 bases). CDR1 and CDR2 (germline): SGDLS, YYNGEE. The length of the CDR3 is 16 residues. V was trimmed by 3 bases and J by 8 bases, leaving 20 bases between them. CDR3 in amino acids: CASSARRDSRWEKLFF. The CDR3 DNA is TGTGCCAGCAGCGCCCGGCGGGACTCCCGATGGGAAAAACTGTTTTTT.

V is TRBV6-4 and J is TRBJ2-7; the D is unclear. The ends were cut back, 2 bases at V and 4 bases at J, with 12 bases in the middle. CDR1 MRHNA and CDR2 SNTAGT come from the germline V gene. This CDR3 spans 14 amino acids. DNA of the CDR3: TGTGCCAGCAGTGACGAAAGGGCAGTGTACGAGCAGTACTTC. It specifies CASSDERAVYEQYF.

The CDR3 is CASSGGAGSSYNEQFF. DNA for the CDR3: TGCGCCAGCTCGGGGGGTGCGGGGTCCTCCTACAATGAGCAGTTCTTC. This chain connects TRBV5-1 to TRBJ2-1; 7 bases align to TRBD2. CDR1 and CDR2 (germline): SGHRS, YFSETQ. CDR3 size: 16 residues. V lost 7 bases and J lost 0; bases outside the gene matches: 10.

This sequence joins TRBV7-8 and TRBJ2-7; no clear D. V lost 5 bases to trimming and J lost 5 bases, with 19 bases between them. The length of the CDR3 is 15 residues. Germline lookup yields CDR1 SGHVS and CDR2 FQNEAQ. The CDR3 sequence: CASSPYGLLGHEQYF. The CDR3 coding sequence is TGTGCCAGCAGCCCGTACGGCCTCCTCGGCCACGAGCAGTACTTC.

The chain couples TRBV15 to TRBJ2-5, with unresolved D. Trimming removed 1 base at V and 1 base at J, with 7 bases between. Germline lookup yields CDR1 LNHNV and CDR2 YYDKDF (reference sequence). The CDR3 totals 14 residues. The CDR3 bases are TGTGCCACCAGCAGAGCGGCAGGCCAAGAGACCCAGTACTTC. This translates into CATSRAAGQETQYF.

The genes are TRBV4-1 and TRBJ1-2, with TRBD1 as a possible D gene (5 bases). CDR3 length equals 15 residues. CDR1 and CDR2 from the germline V gene are MGHRA and YSYEKL. The V end was cut by 1 base, the J end by 4 bases, with 13 bases between. CDR3 DNA: TGCGCCAGCAGCCAAGCGGGCAGGGACGGCTATGGCTACACCTTC. Amino acid sequence: CASSQAGRDGYGYTF.

The chain links TRBV5-1 to TRBJ2-5, with TRBD1 as a possible D gene (6 bases). Between the trimmed V and J ends, which lost 4 bases and 0 bases, there was a span of 10 bases. This CDR3 contains 14 residues. CDR1 and CDR2 from the germline V gene are SGHRS and YFSETQ. CDR3: CASSEQGYQETQYF. CDR3 sequence (DNA): TGCGCCAGCAGCGAACAGGGTTACCAAGAGACCCAGTACTTC.

The chain carries TRBV10-3 and TRBJ2-7; D possibly corresponds to TRBD1 (5 bases). V dropped 6 bases and J dropped 4 bases, with 13 bases sitting between them. CDR3 length: 13 residues. Germline V lookup: CDR1 ENHRY, CDR2 SYGVKD. CDR3 DNA sequence: TGTGCCATCAGACAGGAACCCGAGTACGAGCAGTACGTC. Its translation: CAIRQEPEYEQYV.

The rearrangement uses TRBV2 and TRBJ2-7; 8 bases map to TRBD2. The V gene end was trimmed by 4 bases and the J gene end by 5 bases; junction bases not matched to a gene: 10. Germline V gives CDR1 SNHLY, CDR2 FYNNEI. The length of the CDR3 is 15 residues. This CDR3 reads CASSGPGAGVHEQYF. CDR3 DNA sequence: TGTGCCAGCAGTGGACCGGGAGCGGGAGTACACGAGCAGTACTTC.

The chain joins TRBV6-1 to TRBJ2-1; a possible D gene is TRBD2 (5 bases). Per the germline V gene, CDR1 is MNHNS and CDR2 is SASEGT. CDR3 length equals 13 residues. V shed 11 bases and J shed 8 bases, with 19 bases lying between them. In nucleotides, the CDR3 is TGTGCCGGGCACCTACTAGGGTCGGATGAGCAGTTCTTC. Its translation is CAGHLLGSDEQFF.

This sequence joins TRBV4-1 and TRBJ2-6; D is unclear. The CDR3 length is 17 residues. Germline V CDR1 and CDR2: MGHRA, YSYEKL. The V gene lost 1 base and the J gene lost 0 bases, with 10 bases spanning the gap. This CDR3 reads CASSQARIFSGANVLTF. CDR3 nucleotides: TGCGCCAGCAGCCAAGCTCGGATATTCTCTGGGGCCAACGTCCTGACTTTC.